A single T cell receptor beta chain is shown here with its context. There is no known antigen for this receptor. Base qualities are not recorded, but no much larger clone differs from it by a single base. This record belongs to a study of somatic mutations in cytotoxic T cells in rheumatoid arthritis (dated by TCRdb to the late 2010s). Study-wide context: Before any treatment started and right after they were diagnosed, patients gave peripheral blood samples (approximately 33 ml EDTA). The study asked whether expanded CD8+ T-cell clones in newly diagnosed, untreated rheumatoid arthritis carry somatic mutations, and used TCRB deep sequencing to characterize clonality. Patients and controls did not essentially differ in median age, which was nearly identical between the groups. TCRB deep sequencing was performed for 65 rheumatoid arthritis patients and about 20 healthy controls. Some V beta antibody-stained T-cell populations were flow-sorted on a FACSAria II or Sony SH800 at nearly 100% purity, and sorted V beta1+ cells also underwent TCRB sequencing. General findings and caveats noted by the study authors: Healthy controls showed no age-related increase in CD8+ clonality, whereas patients did (Spearman r ~ 0.49). In about an eighth of the roughly 60 patients the largest CD8+ clone exceeded 20% of CD8+ cells, and several identical CD8+ TCRB sequences were shared between blood and synovial fluid. The expanded CD8+ clones had unknown antigen targets, and not appearing in virus-specific databases did not rule out that they were virus-specific. CD8+ T-cell clonality in rheumatoid arthritis patients was not significantly different from that in age-matched healthy controls. The slight underrepresentation of TRBV07 in patients was not corrected for multiple comparisons.

CD4+ and CD8+ cells were isolated by positive magnetic bead selection on an AutoMACS, and purity was checked by flow cytometry. Clonal expansions were first screened by flow cytometry with a TCR V beta antibody panel, then characterized by TCRB deep sequencing of sorted CD8+ fractions. Peripheral blood mononuclear cells were obtained using density gradient separation with Ficoll-Paque PLUS. Nucleospin Tissue or Tissue XS kits were used to extract DNA from CD4-enriched, CD8-enriched or PBMC samples, and a Qubit 2.0 fluorometer was used for quantification. Sequencing of TCRB CDR3 was done on genomic DNA with the immunoSEQ assay. The paper's data handling went like this. Patient CD8+ clones larger than 1% were compared against published virus-specific TCRB sequences, and only a few matched. Only productive TCRB rearrangements were included in the analyses. Clonality was expressed as a Shannon entropy-based productive clonality index, with each clone defined by a unique TCRB CDR3 sequence. Repertoire overlap between two samples was calculated from the template counts of each clone relative to total templates per sample. Flow cytometry-measured V-gene usage correlated with V-gene usage from TCRB sequencing, with a Spearman r of roughly 0.6. What TCRdb holds here is the immuneACCESS table cut down to in-frame rearrangements. Part of the clones is not present; checked against another copy, under half of the missing clones reflect an unresolved V gene, and the others are unexplained. V and J calls plus clone size are reproduced from that table; the DNA served to infer D and trimming. The sample profile shows around 15,000 clones; about four fifths of them were found once. The biggest ten clones account for 20% to 25% of the sample.

The germline V end is reduced by 1 base and the J end by 8 bases; junction bases left unmatched: 6. Taken from the germline V gene, the CDR1 and CDR2 loops are LGHNA and YSLEER. From the cysteine up to the phenylalanine, the CDR3 has a length of 15 residues. CDR3 DNA is the only sequence kept; it has 45 bases, read in frame from the first base. The specimen was CD8+ T cells sorted from blood. The chain joins TRBV4-3 to TRBJ2-1, with TRBD2 identical over 9 junction bases. This receptor was identified in an adult with rheumatoid arthritis. DNA sequence: TGCGCCAGCAGCCAAGCACGGGGACTAGCCGATGAGCAGTTCTTC. This translates into CASSQARGLADEQFF.